One and the same sample provided the 22 T cell receptor beta chains below, sequenced in a study of cytomegalovirus exposure and HLA in healthy donors. The PCR made use of 60 Vbeta and 13 Jbeta primers. Assay used: immunoSEQ multiplex PCR; TCRdb lists only in-frame clones, some missing. Of 90,000 or so clones in the sample, about 81% are singletons; the top ten hold about 4%. Sequencing was performed on PBMCs. The receptor source for this set is a man aged 55 to 70 in good health and CMV-seronegative.

Concerning this clone: The junction shows a germline mismatch at one end, possibly a read error. V gene TRBV5-1 combines with J gene TRBJ1-1; tentatively, D is TRBD1 (6 bases). This CDR3 contains 16 residues. Germline CDR1 and CDR2: SGHRS and YFSETQ. CDR3 coding DNA: TGCGTCAGCAGCTTCCGATTCACGGGACAGAACACTGAAGCTTTCTTT. It is translated as CVSSFRFTGQNTEAFF. Based on the CDR3 plus reference TRBV5-1 and TRBJ1-1, the full variable domain is KAGVTQTPRYLIKTRGQQVTLSCSPISGHRSVSWYQQTPGQGLQFLFEYFSETQRNKGNFPGRFSGRQFSNSRSEMNVSTLELGDSALYLCVSSFRFTGQNTEAFFGQGTRLTVV.

This clone came up a few times. The V and J genes are TRBV7-8 and TRBJ1-1, with D possibly being TRBD1 (6 bases). Germline loops: CDR1 SGHVS, CDR2 FQNEAQ. The CDR3 extends over 14 amino acids. Trimming took off 1 base at V and 6 bases at J, with 12 bases between the two ends. The CDR3: CASSLGPRGSEAFF. Here the CDR3 DNA reads TGTGCCAGCAGCTTAGGGCCTAGGGGGTCTGAAGCTTTCTTT.

In this sample, this clone turned up a few times. CDR3 loop: CASSLLGVGANVLTF. The CDR3 bases are TGTGCCAGCAGCTTATTAGGGGTTGGGGCCAACGTCCTGACTTTC. The rearrangement links TRBV5-6 to TRBJ2-6, with TRBD1 as a possible D gene (5 bases). Germline V lookup: CDR1 SGHDT, CDR2 YYEEEE. This CDR3 spans 15 amino acids. Deletions cut 2 bases from V and 3 bases from J, with 9 bases between.

The V call is TRBV5-1, the J call TRBJ1-1, with 10 bases fitting TRBD1. Trimming at V came to 4 bases and at J to 9 bases, leaving 12 bases not matched to a gene. The CDR3 has 15 residues. Germline CDR1 reads SGHRS; CDR2 reads YFSETQ. CDR3 DNA sequence: TGCGCCAGCAGCCTCGGACAGGGGGAAGTTGTGAAAGCTTTCTTT. This gives the protein CASSLGQGEVVKAFF.

The rearrangement uses TRBV7-3 and TRBJ1-4; no firm D call. Trimming took 4 bases from V and 4 from J, leaving 7 bases between them. The CDR3 loop spans 13 amino acids. CDR1 and CDR2 (germline): SGHTA, FQGTGA. CDR3: CASSSLRNEKLFF. The CDR3 bases are TGTGCCAGCAGCTCCCTTCGTAATGAAAAACTGTTTTTT.

J is TRBJ1-2 and V is TRBV19; 7 bases map to TRBD1. There are 15 residues in the CDR3. Germline lookup yields CDR1 LNHDA and CDR2 SQIVND (reference sequence). Germline trimming cut 5 bases from V and 7 bases from J; bases unmatched to any gene: 13. The CDR3 DNA reads TGTGCCAGTAGTTCTCCCTCCGGGACAGTGCGTGGCTACACCTTC. Its protein product is CASSSPSGTVRGYTF. Variable domain in full (rest from reference TRBV19 and TRBJ1-2): DGGITQSPKYLFRKEGQNVTLSCEQNLNHDAMYWYRQDPGQGLRLIYYSQIVNDFQKGDIAEGYSVSREKKESFPLTVTSAQKNPTAFYLCASSSPSGTVRGYTFGSGTRLTVV.

V gene TRBV6-1 combines with J gene TRBJ1-5, with D uncertain. Per germline, CDR1 MNHNS and CDR2 SASEGT. The V gene lost 3 bases and the J gene lost 7 bases, with 16 bases spanning the gap. CDR3 length: 15 residues. The CDR3 sequence: CASSEGVLGWQPQHF. In DNA form, the CDR3 reads TGTGCCAGCAGTGAGGGAGTATTAGGGTGGCAGCCCCAGCATTTT.

The gene calls are TRBV19 and TRBJ2-7; D may be TRBD2 (5 bases). CDR3 length: 12 residues. Germline V gives CDR1 LNHDA, CDR2 SQIVND (reference sequence). With 3 bases removed from V and 9 bases from J, the gap between germline ends came to 12 bases. The CDR3 protein is CASSINEGPQYF. In DNA form, the CDR3 reads TGTGCCAGTAGTATTAATGAGGGCCCGCAGTACTTC. Looking up the rest from reference TRBV19 and TRBJ2-7 gives the full variable domain: DGGITQSPKYLFRKEGQNVTLSCEQNLNHDAMYWYRQDPGQGLRLIYYSQIVNDFQKGDIAEGYSVSREKKESFPLTVTSAQKNPTAFYLCASSINEGPQYFGPGTRLTVT.

This rearrangement joins TRBV4-1 to TRBJ2-3, with 12 bases lining up with TRBD2. The junction had 19 bases not matched to a gene; V was cut back by 0 bases and J by 6 bases. This CDR3 has 21 residues. Looked up from germline, CDR1 is MGHRA and CDR2 is YSYEKL. The CDR3 sequence is CASSQDGVPRASGGDKDTQYF. CDR3 DNA: TGCGCCAGCAGCCAAGATGGGGTCCCGAGGGCTAGCGGGGGGGATAAGGATACGCAGTATTTT.

J is TRBJ1-5 and V is TRBV6-1; 9 bases match TRBD1. The germline gives CDR1 MNHNS, CDR2 SASEGT. After removal of 5 bases from V and 5 bases from J, the junction contained 4 bases not matched to a gene. The CDR3 runs 14 residues. The CDR3 sequence is CASSRGQGDQPQHF. The CDR3 DNA follows: TGTGCCAGCAGTAGGGGACAGGGAGATCAGCCCCAGCATTTT.

This clone was seen repeatedly, ten times or more. V gene TRBV29-1 combines with J gene TRBJ1-4; tentatively, D is TRBD1 (5 bases). V was cut by 3 bases and J by 4 bases, with 15 bases left in between. Looked up from germline, CDR1 is SQVTM and CDR2 is ANQGSEA. The CDR3 has 15 amino acids. CDR3 nucleotides: TGCAGCGTTGACCGCGACAGTACCGATAATGAAAAACTGTTTTTT. This gives the protein CSVDRDSTDNEKLFF. The whole variable domain, filled in from reference TRBV29-1 and TRBJ1-4, reads SAVISQKPSRDICQRGTSLTIQCQVDSQVTMMFWYRQQPGQSLTLIATANQGSEATYESGFVIDKFPISRPNLTFSTLTVSNMSPEDSSIYLCSVDRDSTDNEKLFFGSGTQLSVL.

The rearrangement links TRBV2 to TRBJ1-1; 7 nucleotides agree with TRBD1. Looked up from germline, CDR1 is SNHLY and CDR2 is FYNNEI. The junction had 8 bases not matched to a gene; V was cut back by 4 bases and J by 6 bases. This CDR3 region has 14 residues. The DNA for the CDR3 is TGTGCCAGCAGTGGGCGACAGGGCAGCGCTGAAGCTTTCTTT. It specifies CASSGRQGSAEAFF.

The rearrangement links TRBV7-9 to TRBJ2-3; 12 nucleotides align to TRBD2. Looked up from germline, CDR1 is SEHNR and CDR2 is FQNEAQ (reference sequence). The CDR3 totals 17 residues. Trimming at V came to 6 bases and at J to 0 bases, leaving 7 bases not matched to a gene. The CDR3 sequence is CASRVLAGGRSTDTQYF. The CDR3 DNA follows: TGTGCCAGCAGGGTACTAGCGGGGGGAAGGAGCACAGATACGCAGTATTTT.

The chain recombines TRBV19 with TRBJ1-4; the D is unclear. Germline V gene data show CDR1 as LNHDA and CDR2 as SQIVND (reference sequence). V gave up 2 bases and J gave up 4 bases, with 8 bases separating them. The CDR3 contains 14 residues. CDR3 sequence: CASSILYSNEKLFF. The CDR3 DNA sequence: TGTGCCAGTAGTATATTATACAGTAATGAAAAACTGTTTTTT.

This clone has a handful of counts. As DNA, the CDR3 is TGTGCCTGGAGGAGGGAATACGAGCAGTACTTC. It specifies CAWRREYEQYF. The V call is TRBV30, the J call TRBJ2-7, with D possibly being TRBD2 (5 bases). CDR3 size: 11 residues. Between the trimmed V and J ends, which lost 3 bases and 4 bases, there was a span of 7 bases. Germline V gives CDR1 GTSNPN, CDR2 SVGIG (reference sequence). Filled out from reference TRBV30 and TRBJ2-7, the complete variable domain reads SQTIHQWPATLVQPVGSPLSLECTVEGTSNPNLYWYRQAAGRGLQLLFYSVGIGQISSEVPQNLSASRPQDRQFILSSKKLLLSDSGFYLCAWRREYEQYFGPGTRLTVT.

The V call is TRBV7-9, the J call TRBJ2-5, with TRBD1 as a possible D gene (5 bases). Near its end, the DNA agrees better with TRBJ2-7, so the J call may be wrong. Looked up from germline, CDR1 is SEHNR and CDR2 is FQNEAQ (reference sequence). This CDR3 is built from 14 residues. The CDR3 loop reads CASRSIRDGPEQYF. For the CDR3, the DNA is TGTGCCTCGCGGTCTATCAGGGATGGTCCCGAGCAGTACTTC.

The chain is built from TRBV25-1 and TRBJ1-2, with 10 bases matching TRBD1. Germline-derived CDR1 and CDR2 are MGHDK and SYGVNS. The V and J ends lost 1 base and 7 bases, in that order; junction bases with no gene match: 3. This CDR3 region has 14 residues. The CDR3 region has the DNA TGTGCCAGCAGTGAATCCGACAGGGGGCCTGGCTACACCTTC. Translating gives CASSESDRGPGYTF.

The chain carries TRBV4-2 and TRBJ1-2; D gene uncertain. This CDR3 has 16 residues. The V end lost 0 bases, the J end lost 6 bases, and 17 bases lay between the germline ends. Per the germline V gene, CDR1 is LGHNA and CDR2 is YNFKEQ. CDR3 nucleotide sequence: TGTGCCAGCAGCCAAGATTCGGGTCATTTCGGGGATGGCTACACCTTC. Translated: CASSQDSGHFGDGYTF.

To note about this clone: Its ends do not fully match the called genes, so a read error is possible. The gene calls are TRBV30 and TRBJ2-3; a possible D gene is TRBD1 (5 bases). Per germline, CDR1 GTSNPN and CDR2 SVGIG (reference sequence). There are 14 residues in the CDR3. The CDR3 spells CAWRRQGVTGTQYF. CDR3 DNA sequence: TGTGCCTGGAGGAGGCAGGGTGTCACAGGTACGCAGTATTTT.

The chain is built from TRBV5-1 and TRBJ1-1; D unclear. V lost 5 bases and J 0 bases, leaving 17 bases between the germline ends. This CDR3 spans 16 amino acids. Germline V CDR1 and CDR2: SGHRS, YFSETQ. CDR3 coding DNA: TGCGCCAGCAGGCGGGGAATTATAAACATGAACACTGAAGCTTTCTTT. Translation gives CASRRGIINMNTEAFF.

The chain recombines TRBV7-8 with TRBJ1-2, with TRBD1 matching 7 bases. The CDR3 length is 13 residues. Germline loops: CDR1 SGHVS, CDR2 FQNEAQ. V was pared by 5 bases and J by 3 bases, with 3 bases of the junction left unmatched. CDR3 protein: CASSMGTDYGYTF. The DNA for the CDR3 is TGTGCCAGCAGCATGGGGACAGACTATGGCTACACCTTC.

The chain recombines TRBV7-9 with TRBJ2-3, with 10 bases identical to TRBD1. V trimming: 5 bases; J trimming: 6 bases; junction bases outside the gene matches: 14. CDR3 length: 17 amino acids. The V gene's germline CDR1 is SEHNR and CDR2 FQNEAQ (reference sequence). The CDR3 loop is CASSRVSGTGVSDTQYF. The CDR3 DNA sequence: TGTGCCAGCAGCCGCGTATCCGGGACAGGGGTGTCCGATACGCAGTATTTT.